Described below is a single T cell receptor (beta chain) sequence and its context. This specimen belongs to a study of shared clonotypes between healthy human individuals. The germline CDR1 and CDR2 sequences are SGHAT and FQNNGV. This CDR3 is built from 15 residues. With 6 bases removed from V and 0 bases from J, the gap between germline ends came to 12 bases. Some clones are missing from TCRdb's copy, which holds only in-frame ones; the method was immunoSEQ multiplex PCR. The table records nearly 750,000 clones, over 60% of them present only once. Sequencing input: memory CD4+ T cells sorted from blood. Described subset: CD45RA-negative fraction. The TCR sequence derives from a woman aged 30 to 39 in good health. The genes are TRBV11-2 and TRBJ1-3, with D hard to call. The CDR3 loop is CASRRLDGSGNTIYF. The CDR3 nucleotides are TGTGCCAGCAGAAGATTGGACGGCTCTGGAAACACCATATATTTT.